This TCR beta chain is from a study of T and B cells in COVID-19 patients. BIOMED2 TRB-A/B primer pools were used in multiplex TRB PCR. TCRdb re-called the multiplex PCR reads with MiXCR, one entry per CDR3 protein. The sample lists about 21,000 distinct CDR3 sequences; 30% to 35% were seen once. Each TRB amplification used about 250-550 ng of genomic DNA from blood. The sequenced sample was blood. The receptor's source is a human donor who had recovered from COVID-19.

The CDR3 DNA reads as TGTGCCAGCAGTTTGAAGGGGAACAATCAGCCCCAGCATTTT. Protein product: CASSLKGNNQPQHF. The rearrangement uses TRBV12-3 or TRBV12-4 and TRBJ1-5; a weak D match, TRBD1 (5 bases). V was cut by 3 bases and J by 3 bases, with 9 bases left in between. This CDR3 is 14 amino acids long.